The 21 T cell receptor beta chains presented below share a single source sample, sequenced in a study of response to subunit inactivated influenza vaccine. TCRdb analysed the RT-PCR reads with MiXCR anew, one entry per CDR3 protein. The table lists about half a million distinct CDR3 sequences, 9.5% to 12% of them singletons, with less than 15% in the top ten. The sequencing used PBMCs from blood, collected around seven weeks after vaccination. The receptors were sampled from a man aged 50-60 years who received an inactivated influenza vaccine.

This clonotype was seen only a few times. This chain connects TRBV12-3 or TRBV12-4 to TRBJ1-1; D not certain. The CDR3 extends over 13 amino acids. Trimming removed 6 bases at V and 2 bases at J, with 10 bases between. CDR3 sequence (DNA): TGTGCCAGCAGCCGGAAATTCAACACTGAAGCTTTCTTT. This sequence encodes CASSRKFNTEAFF.

This rearrangement joins TRBV6-2 or TRBV6-3 to TRBJ2-2, with 9 bases aligning to TRBD2. V lost 6 bases, J lost 3 bases, and 2 bases stayed unmatched. The V gene's germline CDR1 is MNHEY and CDR2 SVGEGT. The CDR3 covers 14 residues. Written as DNA, the CDR3 is TGTGCCAGCAGAGCGGGGGGCCACACCGGGGAGCTGTTTTTT. This sequence encodes CASRAGGHTGELFF.

This clonotype came up many times. V usage is TRBV4-1 and J usage is TRBJ2-2; D might be TRBD1 (6 bases). Trimming removed 3 bases at V and 1 base at J, with 12 bases between. Germline CDR1 MGHRA, CDR2 YSYEKL. This CDR3 comprises 16 residues. The CDR3 DNA follows: TGCGCCAGCAGCCACCCCCAGACAGGGAACACCGGGGAGCTGTTTTTT. Its protein is CASSHPQTGNTGELFF.

The chain links TRBV10-1 to TRBJ2-3; 8 nucleotides match TRBD1. The CDR3 totals 15 residues. V dropped 2 bases and J dropped 0; count of bases not matched to a gene: 1. Looked up from germline, CDR1 is WNHNN and CDR2 is SYGVQD (reference sequence). In nucleotides, the CDR3 is TGCGCCAGCAGTGAGCGACAGGGGAGCACAGATACGCAGTATTTT. Translating it yields CASSERQGSTDTQYF.

This clonotype was observed at least ten times. The chain uses TRBV29-1 and TRBJ2-7, with D uncertain. Trimming removed 6 bases from V and 3 bases from J, with 18 bases in between. The CDR3 is 14 residues long. Per germline, CDR1 SQVTM and CDR2 ANQGSEA. CDR3 amino acids: CSVTNPAESYEQYF. The CDR3 nucleotides read TGCAGCGTCACGAACCCCGCAGAGAGCTACGAGCAGTACTTC.

A few counts support this clonotype. The genes are TRBV4-2 and TRBJ2-7, with TRBD1 identical over 7 bases. CDR1 is LGHNA, CDR2 YNFKEQ, per germline. The V segment lost 4 bases and the J segment 4 bases; nucleotides outside the gene matches: 13. This CDR3 spans 16 amino acids. In DNA form, the CDR3 reads TGTGCCAGCAGCCCCCAGGTTGCAGGGGGTACGTACGAGCAGTACTTC. As protein: CASSPQVAGGTYEQYF.

This clonotype has a handful of counts. The V call is TRBV12-3 or TRBV12-4, the J call TRBJ2-5; 16 bases are shared with TRBD2. Trimming at V came to 5 bases and at J to 4 bases, leaving 7 bases not matched to a gene. The CDR3 sequence is 17 residues long. This CDR3 reads CASSPGTSGGAVETQYF. In DNA form, the CDR3 reads TGTGCCAGCAGTCCCGGGACTAGCGGGGGGGCCGTAGAGACCCAGTACTTC.

This clonotype was counted at least ten times. The chain is built from TRBV6-5 and TRBJ2-3; perhaps D is TRBD1 or TRBD2 (5 bases each). CDR1 MNHEY and CDR2 SVGAGI come from the germline V gene. This CDR3 is 14 amino acids long. Trimming stripped 4 bases from V and 1 base from J, with 9 bases between. The CDR3 is CASSSRGRTDTQYF. Written as DNA, the CDR3 is TGTGCCAGCAGTTCTAGGGGACGCACAGATACGCAGTATTTT.

V usage is TRBV7-9 and J usage is TRBJ2-3, with TRBD2 matching 8 bases. V was pared by 3 bases and J by 0 bases, with 5 bases of the junction left unmatched. The CDR3 runs 16 residues. Germline CDR1 is SEHNR and CDR2 is FQNEAQ (reference sequence). The CDR3 coding sequence is TGTGCCAGCAGCTTCCAGCGGGGGCTAAGCACAGATACGCAGTATTTT. It specifies CASSFQRGLSTDTQYF.

This clonotype has only a few counts. CDR3 bases: TGTGCCAGCAGCCAGAGTGATGAGCAGTTCTTC. Residues: CASSQSDEQFF. The V and J genes are TRBV11-2 and TRBJ2-1; D unclear. There are 11 residues in the CDR3. Trimming took 5 bases from V and 8 from J, leaving 7 bases between them. Germline CDR1 reads SGHAT; CDR2 reads FQNNGV.

This clonotype was recorded a few times. The chain combines TRBV7-9 with TRBJ2-7; 11 nucleotides line up with TRBD1. Germline trimming cut 4 bases from V and 2 bases from J; bases unmatched to any gene: 7. Germline V gene sequence: CDR1 SEHNR, CDR2 FQNEAQ (reference sequence). The CDR3 sequence is 16 residues long. The CDR3: CASSYPPGQGAYEQYF. In DNA form, the CDR3 reads TGTGCCAGCAGCTACCCTCCGGGACAGGGGGCCTACGAGCAGTACTTC.

This clonotype was seen many times. The rearrangement uses TRBV25-1 and TRBJ2-1; the match to TRBD1 covers 7 bases. The CDR3 runs to 15 residues. Germline V CDR1 and CDR2: MGHDK, SYGVNS. Unmatched junction bases numbered 3, after V lost 3 bases and J lost 1 base. CDR3 protein: CASSELGQSYNEQFF. The CDR3 region has the DNA TGTGCCAGCAGTGAGCTGGGACAGTCCTACAATGAGCAGTTCTTC.

This clonotype was seen a few times. A junction boundary mismatches the germline segment, possibly from a read error. This chain uses TRBV12-3 or TRBV12-4 with TRBJ2-1; 10 positions agree with TRBD2. There are 11 residues in the CDR3. CDR3 in DNA: TGTGCCAGCGTGGGGGGGGGACTAGCGACTTTC. It specifies CASVGGGLATF.

This chain uses TRBV7-9 with TRBJ1-6; no firm D call. Trimming pared 2 bases from V and 9 bases from J, leaving 14 bases between. The CDR3 is 15 residues long. The germline CDR1 and CDR2 sequences are SEHNR and FQNEAQ (reference sequence). CDR3 in DNA: TGTGCCAGCAGCTTACGTGAGGGTAGAGGTTCACCCCTCCACTTT. This translates into CASSLREGRGSPLHF.

The V gene is TRBV5-1, the J gene TRBJ1-1; TRBD1 might be the D (6 bases). Trimming took off 5 bases at V and 1 base at J, with 15 bases between the two ends. This CDR3 contains 15 residues. Germline V gene data show CDR1 as SGHRS and CDR2 as YFSETQ. Here the CDR3 reads CASSRRPGANTEAFF. As DNA, the CDR3 is TGCGCCAGCAGTCGCAGGCCAGGGGCGAACACTGAAGCTTTCTTT.

V and J are TRBV2 and TRBJ2-3; D unresolved. The CDR3 consists of 15 residues. Germline CDR1 reads SNHLY; CDR2 reads FYNNEI. The V end was cut by 2 bases, the J end by 5 bases, with 14 bases between. In DNA form, the CDR3 reads TGTGCCAGCAGTGAATTCGGGCGGCGAGAAGATACGCAGTATTTT. Translated, it gives CASSEFGRREDTQYF.

This clonotype was counted only a few times. CDR3: CASSYSEGAGRSLYNEQFF. The DNA of the CDR3 is TGTGCCAGCAGTTACTCGGAGGGAGCAGGAAGAAGCTTATACAATGAGCAGTTCTTC. This chain uses TRBV6-2 or TRBV6-3 with TRBJ2-1; TRBD2 is a possible D gene (6 bases). Germline V gene data show CDR1 as MNHEY and CDR2 as SVGEGT. V lost 0 bases and J 4 bases, leaving 22 bases between the germline ends. The length of the CDR3 is 19 residues.

The chain is built from TRBV7-7 and TRBJ2-7; TRBD1 or TRBD2 may be the D gene (5 bases each). Germline CDR1 reads SSHAT; CDR2 reads FNYEAQ (reference sequence). V was pared by 4 bases and J by 3 bases, with 19 bases between. This CDR3 contains 16 residues. CDR3 sequence (DNA): TGTGCCAGCAGCTCCCACCGAGGGTCGACAGTCTACGAGCAGTACTTC. It translates to CASSSHRGSTVYEQYF.

This clonotype appeared a few times. The gene calls are TRBV20-1 and TRBJ2-1, with a tentative D call TRBD2 (6 bases). Trimming took 2 bases from V and 5 from J, leaving 13 bases between them. The CDR3 spans 14 residues. In germline, CDR1 is DFQATT, CDR2 SNEGSKA (reference sequence). CDR3 in DNA: TGCAGTGCTAGACCGGGCGGGAATAACAATGAGCAGTTCTTC. As protein: CSARPGGNNNEQFF.

This clonotype has only a few counts. The rearrangement joins TRBV9 to TRBJ1-6; the match to TRBD1 covers 8 bases. The ends lost 4 bases at V and 7 bases at J; junction bases unmatched: 4. In germline, CDR1 is SGDLS, CDR2 YYNGEE. CDR3 size: 14 residues. The CDR3 nucleotides read TGTGCCAGCAGCCCAGGGGGCGCGAATTCACCCCTCCACTTT. Translated: CASSPGGANSPLHF. The entire variable domain, with the rest obtained from reference TRBV9 and TRBJ1-6, is as follows: DSGVTQTPKHLITATGQRVTLRCSPRSGDLSVYWYQQSLDQGLQFLIQYYNGEERAKGNILERFSAQQFPDLHSELNLSSLELGDSALYFCASSPGGANSPLHFGNGTRLTVT.

This clonotype has only a few counts. The genes are TRBV2 and TRBJ2-7, with 10 positions matching TRBD1. Per germline, CDR1 SNHLY and CDR2 FYNNEI. The CDR3 loop spans 14 amino acids. The J segment lost 4 bases and the V segment lost 7 bases, leaving 7 bases of the junction unmatched. This chain's CDR3 is CASNRGTGEYEQYF. The CDR3 DNA sequence: TGTGCCAGCAACCGCGGGACAGGGGAATACGAGCAGTACTTC.